This T cell receptor (beta chain) was captured in a study of post-analysis software for immune sequencing data. General study results and limits: Patients carried several TRBV segments more frequently than controls did, and TRBV5-6, TRBV5-1 and TRBV20-1 were among them.

Only a few counts were recorded for this clonotype. Its antigen is as yet unknown. Germline CDR1 is LGHDT and CDR2 is YNNKEL (reference sequence). The CDR3 spans 15 residues. Losses at the gene ends were 5 bases for V and 5 bases for J; bases not matched to a gene: 9. Unique molecular identifiers had been added to the TCR beta cDNA libraries. TCRdb re-called the PCR reads through MiXCR, storing one row per CDR3 protein. The sample includes around 710,000 distinct CDR3 sequences, about 43% of them seen just once. This clonotype originated in a girl aged 10 to 17 with multiple sclerosis. The chain joins TRBV3-1 to TRBJ2-5; 9 bases map to TRBD2. The sequenced sample consisted of blood. The CDR3 here is CASSRTSVPGETQYF. The CDR3 DNA reads as TGTGCCAGCAGCAGGACTAGCGTTCCGGGCGAGACCCAGTACTTC.